Listed below are T cell receptor beta chains from one sample, sequenced in a study of blood T cell repertoires in COVID-19. Data came from immunoSEQ multiplex PCR; TCRdb stores just in-frame clones and leaves some out. The sample yields some 300,000 clones, around 90% seen once. Specimen: PBMCs or T cells enriched from blood (not recorded which). The source is a woman in her 30s who had recovered from COVID-19. Both conserved end residues are part of each CDR3.

v_gene,j_gene,CDR3aa
TRBV29-1,TRBJ2-2,CSVISGFDTGELFF
TRBV2,TRBJ1-3,CASRDRNSGNTIYF
TRBV4-1,TRBJ1-5,CASSQGGEPQHF
TRBV10-3,TRBJ1-2,CAISPGQGADGYTF
TRBV27,TRBJ2-7,CASSSSTGYNEQYF
TRBV5-1,TRBJ2-2,CASRSIPQGSNTGELFF
TRBV29-1,TRBJ1-1,CSVVRQMNTEAFF
TRBV6-1,TRBJ1-1,CASSESTLRKAFF
TRBV6-4,TRBJ1-1,CASIPAAFF
TRBV7-3,TRBJ2-1,CASSLSGTRNNEQFF
TRBV19,TRBJ2-7,CASSRQASYEQYF
TRBV7-2,TRBJ2-3,CASSWRAGRTDTQYF
TRBV27,TRBJ2-3,CASSFATVAVLTDTQYF
TRBV28,TRBJ1-1,CASTLRSRARVSEAFF
TRBV3-1/TRBV3-2,TRBJ2-1,CASNDGGEQFF
TRBV5-6,TRBJ2-5,CASSTGQRVETQYF
TRBV27,TRBJ2-7,CASSGQPSYEQYF
TRBV6-5,TRBJ1-1,CASSPLAMNTEAFF
TRBV10-3,TRBJ1-2,CAISDGGQGNYGYTF
TRBV6-5,TRBJ2-7,CASSYSGQISEQYF
TRBV9,TRBJ2-7,CASSVGLAGDPYEQYF
TRBV5-1,TRBJ1-1,CASSAGGQENTEAFF